Below, 11 T cell receptor beta chains from the same sample are listed, as sequenced in a study of shared clonotypes between healthy human individuals. Method: immunoSEQ multiplex PCR; TCRdb's copy keeps in-frame clones and lacks some. The table has about 1.5 million clones, 95% to 99% seen once. What was sequenced was naive CD4+ T cells sorted from blood. Subset specified: CD45RA+ positively selected. The receptor source for this set is a young man in good health.

On this clone: The same CDR3 also results from other DNA sequences found in this sample. This chain joins TRBV9 and TRBJ2-1, with 9 bases matching TRBD2. After removal of 2 bases from V and 0 bases from J, the junction contained 3 bases not matched to a gene. CDR1 SGDLS and CDR2 YYNGEE come from the germline V gene. The length of the CDR3 is 16 residues. The chain's CDR3 is CASSVTSGSSYNEQFF. CDR3 nucleotide sequence: TGTGCCAGCAGCGTGACTAGCGGTAGCTCCTACAATGAGCAGTTCTTC.

This chain joins TRBV27 and TRBJ2-7, with 7 positions matching TRBD1. Trimming removed 3 bases from V and 0 bases from J; junction bases left unmatched: 14. The length of the CDR3 is 18 residues. The germline V gene has CDR1 MNHEY and CDR2 SMNVEV (reference sequence). The CDR3 is CASSLDTQNRGFSYEQYF. The CDR3 region has the DNA TGTGCCAGCAGTTTGGACACCCAGAACAGGGGATTCTCCTACGAGCAGTACTTC.

This rearrangement joins TRBV5-1 to TRBJ2-7; 7 bases fit TRBD1. Germline CDR1 and CDR2: SGHRS and YFSETQ. This CDR3 is 14 amino acids long. The ends lost 2 bases at V and 5 bases at J; junction bases unmatched: 7. CDR3 residues: CASSLGTGANEQYF. The CDR3 region has the DNA TGCGCCAGCAGCTTAGGAACAGGGGCCAACGAGCAGTACTTC.

This chain joins TRBV7-6 and TRBJ2-5, with 9 positions matching TRBD2. Looked up from germline, CDR1 is SGHVS and CDR2 is FNYEAQ. With V trimmed by 0 bases and J by 2 bases, 10 bases remained unmatched. The length of the CDR3 is 18 residues. CDR3 loop: CASSLASRLAGTQETQYF. In nucleotides, the CDR3 is TGTGCCAGCAGCTTAGCGAGTCGGCTAGCGGGAACACAAGAGACCCAGTACTTC.

This chain uses TRBV7-9 with TRBJ2-3; D remains unclear. Trimming took 3 bases from V and 6 from J, leaving 7 bases between them. This CDR3 contains 12 residues. Germline CDR1 SEHNR, CDR2 FQNEAQ (reference sequence). The CDR3 reads CASSFIGDTQYF. For the CDR3, the DNA is TGTGCCAGCAGCTTCATCGGGGATACGCAGTATTTT.

The J gene is TRBJ1-2, the V gene TRBV28; D unresolved. CDR1 MDHEN and CDR2 SYDVKM come from the germline V gene. V dropped 7 bases and J dropped 8 bases, with 14 bases sitting between them. The length of the CDR3 is 12 residues. The CDR3 loop is CASKHSLGGYTF. Here the CDR3 DNA reads TGTGCCAGCAAGCATTCCCTCGGGGGCTACACCTTC.

The V gene is TRBV28, the J gene TRBJ1-2; D call uncertain. Trimming stripped 3 bases from V and 3 bases from J, with 11 bases between. Germline assignment: CDR1 MDHEN and CDR2 SYDVKM. The CDR3 sequence is 14 residues long. CDR3 in amino acids: CASSFPPAYYGYTF. The CDR3 DNA reads as TGTGCCAGCAGTTTTCCCCCAGCATACTATGGCTACACCTTC.

The V call is TRBV28, the J call TRBJ2-1; TRBD1 matches 7 bases. Germline values: CDR1 MDHEN, CDR2 SYDVKM. CDR3 size: 13 residues. V was clipped by 5 bases and J by 10 bases; unmatched bases: 8. CDR3 loop: CASSLLHRGEQFF. The CDR3 DNA reads TGTGCCAGCAGTCTATTACACAGGGGCGAGCAGTTCTTC.

V gene TRBV28 combines with J gene TRBJ2-7, with TRBD2 identical over 12 bases. The CDR3 loop spans 18 amino acids. Losses at the gene ends were 6 bases for V and 2 bases for J; bases not matched to a gene: 14. From germline, CDR1 is MDHEN and CDR2 SYDVKM. In nucleotides, the CDR3 is TGTGCCAGCAGCCCTAGGACTAGCGGGATCTCGTCGGCCTACGAGCAGTACTTC. Amino acid sequence: CASSPRTSGISSAYEQYF.

This chain uses TRBV7-2 with TRBJ2-7; 7 nucleotides line up with TRBD1. Germline CDR1 reads SGHTA; CDR2 reads FQGNSA. V gave up 5 bases and J gave up 2 bases; unmatched junction bases: 9. There are 15 residues in the CDR3. The CDR3 nucleotides read TGTGCCAGCAGCAGAAGACAGGGAGAAACCTACGAGCAGTACTTC. Encoded protein: CASSRRQGETYEQYF.

The chain joins TRBV5-1 to TRBJ2-1; 8 bases line up with TRBD2. J was trimmed by 7 bases and V by 4 bases; bases with no gene match: 13. The CDR3 contains 16 residues. Per germline, CDR1 SGHRS and CDR2 YFSETQ. CDR3 amino acids: CASSRGGSYLSNEQFF. The CDR3 DNA reads as TGCGCCAGCAGCCGGGGGGGCAGTTACCTTAGTAATGAGCAGTTCTTC. The variable domain in full, with the rest retrieved from reference TRBV5-1 and TRBJ2-1, is KAGVTQTPRYLIKTRGQQVTLSCSPISGHRSVSWYQQTPGQGLQFLFEYFSETQRNKGNFPGRFSGRQFSNSRSEMNVSTLELGDSALYLCASSRGGSYLSNEQFFGPGTRLTVL.